A single sample gave rise to the 14 T cell receptor beta chains below, sequenced in a study of CD4 T cells in relation to SARS-CoV-2 and coronaviruses (dated by TCRdb to about 2021). The antigens these receptors bind are not known. Library creation used the immunoSEQ multiplex PCR assay. TCRdb re-hosts the immuneACCESS table, in-frame sequences only. Its copies lack some clones; in the studies checked, an unresolved V gene accounts for under half of them, and the cause for the rest is not known. The sample records 43,000 or so clones, about four fifths of which are singletons. Together, the top ten hold 1.4% of the sample. Sequenced input: naive CD4+ T cells from PBMCs, cultured in vitro. The meaning of the sample's cell subset or site label: naive CD4+ T cells isolated by negative enrichment. The source is an adult with COVID-19.

V and J are TRBV5-1 and TRBJ2-4, with 7 bases that match TRBD2. Germline V CDR1 and CDR2: SGHRS, YFSETQ. The V segment lost 3 bases and the J segment 4 bases; nucleotides outside the gene matches: 7. This CDR3 has 15 residues. CDR3 DNA sequence: TGCGCCAGCAGCTCGGGGGGAGGGGAAAAAAACATTCAGTACTTC. Translation gives CASSSGGGEKNIQYF. Drawing the rest from reference TRBV5-1 and TRBJ2-4, the complete variable domain is KAGVTQTPRYLIKTRGQQVTLSCSPISGHRSVSWYQQTPGQGLQFLFEYFSETQRNKGNFPGRFSGRQFSNSRSEMNVSTLELGDSALYLCASSSGGGEKNIQYFGAGTRLSVL.

This sequence joins TRBV25-1 and TRBJ2-7; 12 bases are a match to TRBD2. The germline V gene has CDR1 MGHDK and CDR2 SYGVNS. The CDR3 loop spans 16 amino acids. J gave up 3 bases and V 4 bases, and 7 bases lay outside the gene matches. CDR3 protein: CASSAGRLAGVYEQYF. CDR3 coding DNA: TGTGCCAGCAGTGCCGGAAGACTAGCGGGGGTCTACGAGCAGTACTTC.

The genes are TRBV7-2 and TRBJ1-1; D gene uncertain. The V gene's germline CDR1 is SGHTA and CDR2 FQGNSA. This CDR3 region has 15 residues. Trimming shortened V by 2 bases and J by 3 bases, and 13 bases separated the two germline ends. CDR3 sequence: CASSLFRMADTEAFF. CDR3 in DNA: TGTGCCAGCAGCTTATTCAGGATGGCGGACACTGAAGCTTTCTTT.

This rearrangement joins TRBV21-1 to TRBJ2-5; the table's D call, TRBD2, was not checked against the DNA. TRBV21-1 is an annotated pseudogene. The CDR3 runs 14 residues. CDR3: CASSPQGTQETQYF. The CDR3, as DNA: TGTGCCAGCAGCCCCCAAGGGACTCAAGAGACCCAGTACTTC.

The chain is built from TRBV2 and TRBJ1-2; 10 nucleotides line up with TRBD1. Germline CDR1 SNHLY, CDR2 FYNNEI. The CDR3 loop spans 14 amino acids. The J segment lost 4 bases and the V segment lost 5 bases, leaving 4 bases of the junction unmatched. CDR3 region: CASSPGQGTYGYTF. The CDR3 nucleotides are TGTGCCAGCAGTCCGGGACAGGGGACCTATGGCTACACCTTC.

This chain links TRBV5-5 with TRBJ2-5; perhaps TRBD1 as D (5 bases). Germline CDR1 is SGHKS and CDR2 is YYEKEE (reference sequence). CDR3 length equals 13 residues. The V gene lost 3 bases and the J gene lost 5 bases, with 11 bases spanning the gap. In DNA, the CDR3 is TGTGCCAGCAGCTATACAGGTGGGGAGACCCAGTACTTC. It codes for CASSYTGGETQYF. The variable domain in full, with the rest retrieved from reference TRBV5-5 and TRBJ2-5, is DAGVTQSPTHLIKTRGQQVTLRCSPISGHKSVSWYQQVLGQGPQFIFQYYEKEERGRGNFPDRFSARQFPNYSSELNVNALLLGDSALYLCASSYTGGETQYFGPGTRLLVL.

The chain couples TRBV6-6 to TRBJ1-5; D gene ambiguous. CDR1 and CDR2 from the germline V gene are MNHNY and SVGAGI (reference sequence). The V and J ends lost 2 bases and 7 bases respectively, with 9 bases between them. The CDR3 runs to 13 residues. The CDR3 bases are TGTGCCAGCAGTTACGGAGGGAAGCAGCCCCAGCATTTT. Translating it yields CASSYGGKQPQHF.

This sequence joins TRBV7-9 and TRBJ1-4; no definite D call. Germline assignment: CDR1 SEHNR and CDR2 FQNEAQ (reference sequence). This CDR3 is 12 amino acids long. V was shortened by 1 base and J by 8 bases, with 5 bases between the two germline ends. The CDR3 DNA follows: TGTGCCAGCAGCTTAGTTGTGGAAAAACTGTTTTTT. Amino acid sequence: CASSLVVEKLFF.

This rearrangement joins TRBV4-1 to TRBJ2-1, with 7 bases aligning to TRBD2. J was trimmed by 6 bases and V by 4 bases; bases with no gene match: 12. Germline CDR1 reads MGHRA; CDR2 reads YSYEKL. The CDR3 totals 16 residues. CDR3: CASSRPVAGASNEQFF. DNA of the CDR3: TGCGCCAGCAGCCGCCCCGTGGCGGGAGCCTCCAATGAGCAGTTCTTC.

The chain uses TRBV6-6 and TRBJ2-3, with 7 bases lining up with TRBD2. The J segment lost 1 base and the V segment lost 2 bases, leaving 3 bases of the junction unmatched. This CDR3 region has 15 residues. Per the germline V gene, CDR1 is MNHNY and CDR2 is SVGAGI (reference sequence). The CDR3 sequence is CASSYGDYRTDTQYF. CDR3 bases: TGTGCCAGCAGTTACGGGGACTACCGCACAGATACGCAGTATTTT.

The chain uses TRBV7-3 and TRBJ2-7; 10 bases line up with TRBD1. The ends lost 4 bases at V and 6 bases at J; junction bases unmatched: 9. The CDR3 spans 15 residues. CDR1 and CDR2 from the germline V gene are SGHTA and FQGTGA. In DNA form, the CDR3 reads TGTGCCAGCAGCTATGAACCGGGACAGGGGACCGAGCAGTACTTC. It translates to CASSYEPGQGTEQYF.

This chain links TRBV6-2 or TRBV6-3 with TRBJ2-3; 9 bases match TRBD2. The CDR3 totals 15 residues. After removal of 5 bases from V and 4 bases from J, the junction contained 7 bases not matched to a gene. Germline V gives CDR1 MNHEY, CDR2 SVGEGT. The CDR3 region is CASSIAGVPADTQYF. The CDR3 nucleotides are TGTGCCAGCAGTATAGCGGGAGTTCCGGCAGATACGCAGTATTTT.

The chain couples TRBV5-1 to TRBJ2-7; 11 nucleotides align to TRBD2. The length of the CDR3 is 17 residues. In germline, CDR1 is SGHRS, CDR2 YFSETQ. V was pared by 4 bases and J by 0 bases, with 9 bases of the junction left unmatched. DNA for the CDR3: TGCGCCAGCAGCCCAGGACTAGCGGGCCTAAGCTCCTACGAGCAGTACTTC. Its protein product is CASSPGLAGLSSYEQYF.

This sequence joins TRBV18 and TRBJ1-4; TRBD1 agrees at 11 bases. With 3 bases clipped from V and 0 bases from J, the junction kept 15 bases outside the gene matches. Germline assignment: CDR1 KGHSH and CDR2 LQKENI. This CDR3 contains 21 residues. The CDR3 reads CASSPLWGTDRGLTTNEKLFF. The CDR3 region has the DNA TGTGCCAGCTCACCGCTTTGGGGGACGGACAGGGGGCTTACAACTAATGAAAAACTGTTTTTT. Looking up the rest from reference TRBV18 and TRBJ1-4 gives the full variable domain: NAGVMQNPRHLVRRRGQEARLRCSPMKGHSHVYWYRQLPEEGLKFMVYLQKENIIDESGMPKERFSAEFPKEGPSILRIQQVVRGDSAAYFCASSPLWGTDRGLTTNEKLFFGSGTQLSVL.